Following are 23 T cell receptor beta chains from one sample sequenced in a study of glioma-infiltrating T cells after dendritic cell vaccination. Repertoires were generated with immunoSEQ multiplex PCR, while TCRdb's copy carries only in-frame clones and drops some. The sample carries more than 70,000 clones, more than 75% recorded once. Time point indicated: after dendritic cell vaccination, including at tumor progression/relapse. The source was blood, collected after dendritic cell vaccination. The receptor source for this set is a human donor with glioblastoma.

This chain uses TRBV5-1 with TRBJ2-7; TRBD1 matches 10 bases. This CDR3 spans 17 amino acids. With 2 bases clipped from V and 3 bases from J, the junction kept 11 bases outside the gene matches. Per the germline V gene, CDR1 is SGHRS and CDR2 is YFSETQ. CDR3 sequence reads: CASSLRPSGTGVYEQYF. CDR3 coding DNA: TGCGCCAGCAGCTTACGGCCCTCCGGGACAGGGGTCTACGAGCAGTACTTC.

In this sample, this clone turned up once. V usage is TRBV5-1 and J usage is TRBJ2-2; 8 bases fit TRBD2. From germline, CDR1 is SGHRS and CDR2 YFSETQ. V shed 4 bases, J shed 7 bases, and the junction held 9 bases outside the gene matches. The CDR3 loop spans 15 amino acids. The CDR3 DNA reads as TGCGCCAGCAGCGACGGGACTAGAGGAGGCGGGGAGCTGTTTTTT. It specifies CASSDGTRGGGELFF.

This clone occurred a few times. The chain combines TRBV19 with TRBJ1-5, with D possibly being TRBD1 (6 bases). Germline V gene data show CDR1 as LNHDA and CDR2 as SQIVND (reference sequence). Trimming removed 3 bases from V and 2 bases from J, with 11 bases in between. The CDR3 is made up of 15 amino acids. The CDR3: CASSIPGAGNQPQHF. CDR3 in DNA: TGTGCCAGTAGTATTCCAGGGGCTGGCAATCAGCCCCAGCATTTT.

The chain joins TRBV5-8 to TRBJ1-5; maybe TRBD1 (5 bases). The V end was cut by 4 bases, the J end by 2 bases, with 16 bases between. Germline V gene lookup returns CDR1 SGHTS and CDR2 YDEGEE. This CDR3 has 16 amino acids. This CDR3 is CASSARRGVGNQPQHF. CDR3 DNA sequence: TGTGCCAGCAGCGCCCGTCGGGGGGTGGGCAATCAGCCCCAGCATTTT.

In its sample, this clone was seen once. The chain combines TRBV7-8 with TRBJ1-1; D may be TRBD1 (5 bases). Looked up from germline, CDR1 is SGHVS and CDR2 is FQNEAQ. The CDR3 is 17 residues long. Trimming took 5 bases from V and 6 from J, leaving 25 bases between them. The CDR3 spells CASSPTAGLSDRAEAFF. The CDR3 DNA is TGTGCCAGCAGCCCCACCGCAGGGCTATCGGATCGTGCTGAAGCTTTCTTT.

The rearrangement links TRBV5-1 to TRBJ1-3; possibly TRBD1 for D (6 bases). The germline gives CDR1 SGHRS, CDR2 YFSETQ. Trimming took 4 bases from V and 8 from J, leaving 19 bases between them. The CDR3 has 15 residues. The CDR3 nucleotides are TGCGCCAGCAGCACAAATACAGGGTCGGTCGACACCATATATTTT. Translated, it gives CASSTNTGSVDTIYF.

This chain uses TRBV6-4 with TRBJ2-7, with 11 nucleotides matching TRBD2. CDR1 and CDR2 from the germline V gene are MRHNA and SNTAGT. V was pared by 4 bases and J by 5 bases, with 7 bases of the junction left unmatched. This CDR3 has 15 residues. The CDR3 here is CASSALAGGEDEQYF. The CDR3 nucleotides read TGTGCCAGCAGTGCCTTAGCGGGAGGGGAGGACGAGCAGTACTTC.

This clone was counted only a few times. The chain joins TRBV19 to TRBJ1-4; D uncertain. There are 14 residues in the CDR3. CDR1 is LNHDA, CDR2 SQIVND, per germline (reference sequence). Trimming cost V 2 bases and J 2 bases, with 6 bases left between them. The CDR3 sequence: CASSIRSTNEKLFF. The CDR3 DNA follows: TGTGCCAGTAGTATACGGAGCACTAATGAAAAACTGTTTTTT.

This clone came up once. The V call is TRBV10-1, the J call TRBJ1-1; weak D call: TRBD1 (6 bases). Germline CDR1 WNHNN, CDR2 SYGVQD (reference sequence). CDR3 length: 15 amino acids. Trimming took off 0 bases at V and 6 bases at J, with 14 bases between the two ends. CDR3 sequence reads: CASSESKNRVPEAFF. The CDR3 nucleotides read TGCGCCAGCAGTGAGTCGAAAAACAGGGTCCCTGAAGCTTTCTTT.

The chain couples TRBV18 to TRBJ2-7; 11 bases match TRBD1. V gave up 3 bases and J gave up 3 bases; unmatched junction bases: 4. The CDR3 contains 15 residues. Looked up from germline, CDR1 is KGHSH and CDR2 is LQKENI. CDR3 sequence (DNA): TGTGCCAGCTCACCGATCGGGACAGGGGGCTACGAGCAGTACTTC. Residues: CASSPIGTGGYEQYF.

V is TRBV6-5 and J is TRBJ2-7, with D perhaps matching TRBD2 (6 bases). The CDR3 runs 13 residues. CDR1 and CDR2 from the germline V gene are MNHEY and SVGAGI. V lost 6 bases, J lost 4 bases, and 13 bases lay in between. The chain's CDR3 is CASREGRLYEQYF. Here the CDR3 DNA reads TGTGCCAGCAGGGAGGGGCGCTTATACGAGCAGTACTTC.

The chain employs TRBV5-1 and TRBJ2-1; 8 positions match TRBD1. CDR3 length equals 15 residues. V dropped 5 bases and J dropped 7; count of bases not matched to a gene: 11. In germline, CDR1 is SGHRS, CDR2 YFSETQ. CDR3 protein: CASRYTNRGWNEQFF. The CDR3 nucleotides read TGCGCCAGCAGATACACTAACAGGGGGTGGAATGAGCAGTTCTTC.

J is TRBJ1-5 and V is TRBV6-6, with D tentatively TRBD1 (6 bases). Trimming left V 1 base short and J 6 bases short, with 10 bases between. The CDR3 covers 14 residues. Germline CDR1 reads MNHNY; CDR2 reads SVGAGI (reference sequence). In DNA, the CDR3 is TGTGCCAGCAGTTACTTGGGGGGGCGTCAGCCCCAGCATTTT. Translation: CASSYLGGRQPQHF.

V and J are TRBV7-9 and TRBJ2-7, with a possible D match to TRBD2 (5 bases). V was clipped by 8 bases and J by 5 bases, with 28 bases between them. The CDR3 spans 17 residues. Germline loops: CDR1 SEHNR, CDR2 FQNEAQ (reference sequence). CDR3 nucleotides: TGTGCCAGCGAAGTGGGAGAGGGCGGCTTTTTTAATGACGAGCAGTACTTC. Translating it yields CASEVGEGGFFNDEQYF.

The chain employs TRBV5-4 and TRBJ2-3, with 8 nucleotides matching TRBD2. Trimming cost V 3 bases and J 4 bases; bases outside gene matches: 10. Germline V gives CDR1 SGHNT, CDR2 YYREEE (reference sequence). The CDR3 spans 16 residues. The CDR3 is CASSSAGRAKADTQYF. The CDR3 DNA reads TGTGCCAGCAGCTCAGCCGGGAGGGCCAAGGCAGATACGCAGTATTTT.

This clone was counted only a few times. CDR3 residues: CASLGLAEEQYF. As DNA, the CDR3 is TGCGCCAGCCTTGGACTAGCTGAGGAGCAGTACTTC. The chain employs TRBV10-2 and TRBJ2-7; TRBD2 matches at 8 bases. The V and J ends lost 8 bases and 7 bases, in that order; junction bases with no gene match: 7. This CDR3 is 12 amino acids long. In germline, CDR1 is WSHSY, CDR2 SAAADI.

The chain joins TRBV5-4 to TRBJ2-1; TRBD2 is a possible D gene (6 bases). CDR1 SGHNT and CDR2 YYREEE come from the germline V gene (reference sequence). The CDR3 runs to 11 residues. The CDR3 region is CAGRDDNEQFF. For the CDR3, the DNA is TGTGCGGGGCGGGACGACAATGAGCAGTTCTTC.

The chain joins TRBV7-9 to TRBJ2-7, with 9 bases matching TRBD2. The germline V gene has CDR1 SEHNR and CDR2 FQNEAQ (reference sequence). Losses at the gene ends were 5 bases for V and 3 bases for J; bases not matched to a gene: 8. The CDR3 is 15 residues long. The CDR3 here is CASSRETSGDYEQYF. CDR3 DNA: TGTGCCAGCAGCCGAGAGACTAGCGGAGACTACGAGCAGTACTTC.

Of note for this clone: At one boundary the junction diverges from the germline segment, which might be a read error. The CDR3 here is CASSPLGLAGVYDEQFF. Written as DNA, the CDR3 is TGTGCCAGCTCACCGCTCGGACTAGCGGGAGTCTACGATGAGCAGTTCTTC. The chain joins TRBV18 to TRBJ2-1, with 13 bases identical to TRBD2. CDR3 size: 17 residues. Germline CDR1 KGHSH, CDR2 LQKENI.

The gene calls are TRBV5-1 and TRBJ1-2; a weak D match, TRBD1 (5 bases). Per the germline V gene, CDR1 is SGHRS and CDR2 is YFSETQ. This CDR3 has 14 residues. Trimming removed 2 bases at V and 0 bases at J, with 8 bases between. The CDR3 DNA follows: TGCGCCAGCAGCTTCGAGACAGCTAACTATGGCTACACCTTC. Encoded protein: CASSFETANYGYTF.

The chain combines TRBV19 with TRBJ2-2; D perhaps matches TRBD2 (5 bases). V shed 4 bases and J shed 7 bases, with 13 bases lying between them. Germline CDR1 is LNHDA and CDR2 is SQIVND (reference sequence). The CDR3 contains 14 residues. This CDR3 reads CASSREPYDGELFF. The CDR3 nucleotides read TGTGCCAGTAGTAGGGAGCCCTATGACGGGGAGCTGTTTTTT.

V is TRBV6-1 and J is TRBJ2-2; 8 positions agree with TRBD1. Trimming at V came to 3 bases and at J to 3 bases, leaving 15 bases not matched to a gene. The germline gives CDR1 MNHNS, CDR2 SASEGT. CDR3 length: 19 amino acids. The CDR3 loop reads CASSDSPGGRELYTGELFF. The CDR3 DNA follows: TGTGCCAGCAGTGATTCACCAGGGGGCCGGGAGTTGTACACCGGGGAGCTGTTTTTT.

V is TRBV19 and J is TRBJ2-3; possibly TRBD2 for D (5 bases). V gave up 4 bases and J gave up 4 bases, with 12 bases separating them. CDR1 LNHDA and CDR2 SQIVND come from the germline V gene (reference sequence). This CDR3 spans 14 amino acids. CDR3: CASSKPQRADTQYF. CDR3 DNA: TGTGCCAGTAGTAAACCTCAGAGGGCAGATACGCAGTATTTT.